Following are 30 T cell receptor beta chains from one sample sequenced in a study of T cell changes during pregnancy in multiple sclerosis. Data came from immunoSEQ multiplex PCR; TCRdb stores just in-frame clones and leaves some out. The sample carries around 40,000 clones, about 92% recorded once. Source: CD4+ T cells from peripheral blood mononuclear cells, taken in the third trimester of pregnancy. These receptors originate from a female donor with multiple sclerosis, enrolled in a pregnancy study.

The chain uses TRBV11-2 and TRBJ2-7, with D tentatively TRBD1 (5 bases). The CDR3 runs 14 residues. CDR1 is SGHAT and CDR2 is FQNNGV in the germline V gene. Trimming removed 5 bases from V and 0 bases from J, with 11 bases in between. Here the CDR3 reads CASSPSGFSYEQYF. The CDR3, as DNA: TGTGCCAGCAGCCCCTCAGGGTTCTCCTACGAGCAGTACTTC.

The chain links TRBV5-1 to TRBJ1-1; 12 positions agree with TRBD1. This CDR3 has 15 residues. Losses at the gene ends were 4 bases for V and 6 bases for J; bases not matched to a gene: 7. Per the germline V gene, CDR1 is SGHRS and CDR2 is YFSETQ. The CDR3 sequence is CASSQGQGAWAEAFF. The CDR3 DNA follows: TGCGCCAGCAGCCAGGGACAGGGGGCATGGGCTGAAGCTTTCTTT.

CDR3 in amino acids: CAIEQGTSGLSYEQYF. The CDR3 bases are TGCGCCATCGAACAAGGGACTAGCGGGCTCTCCTACGAGCAGTACTTC. The V and J genes are TRBV5-1 and TRBJ2-7; 12 bases map to TRBD2. Germline CDR1 reads SGHRS; CDR2 reads YFSETQ. V was clipped by 9 bases and J by 0 bases; unmatched bases: 10. The CDR3 totals 16 residues.

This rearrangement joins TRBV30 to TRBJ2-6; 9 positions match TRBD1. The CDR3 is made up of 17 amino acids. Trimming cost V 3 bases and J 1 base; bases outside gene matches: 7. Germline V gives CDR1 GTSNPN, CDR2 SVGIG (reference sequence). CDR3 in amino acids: CAWSGSGQGSGANVLTF. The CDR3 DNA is TGTGCCTGGAGCGGATCGGGACAGGGATCTGGGGCCAACGTCCTGACTTTC.

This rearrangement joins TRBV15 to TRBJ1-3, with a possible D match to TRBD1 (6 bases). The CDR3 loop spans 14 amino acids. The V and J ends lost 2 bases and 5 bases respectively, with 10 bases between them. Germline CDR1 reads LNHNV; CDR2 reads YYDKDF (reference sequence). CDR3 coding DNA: TGTGCCACCAGCAGACAAGGACAGCGAAACACCATATATTTT. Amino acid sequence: CATSRQGQRNTIYF.

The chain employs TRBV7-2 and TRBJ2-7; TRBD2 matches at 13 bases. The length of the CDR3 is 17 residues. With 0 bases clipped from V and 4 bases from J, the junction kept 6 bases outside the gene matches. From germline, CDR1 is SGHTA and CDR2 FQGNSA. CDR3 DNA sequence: TGTGCCAGCAGCTTAGCGCCGGGACTAGCGGGACAGTACGAGCAGTACTTC. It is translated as CASSLAPGLAGQYEQYF.

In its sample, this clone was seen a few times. In DNA form, the CDR3 reads TGTGCCAGCAGCCTAGGAGGAACCCCAGAGACCCAGTACTTC. The encoded protein is CASSLGGTPETQYF. The chain combines TRBV7-2 with TRBJ2-5, with TRBD2 as a possible D gene (5 bases). CDR3 length: 14 amino acids. V was pared by 5 bases and J by 4 bases, with 14 bases between. Germline V lookup: CDR1 SGHTA, CDR2 FQGNSA.

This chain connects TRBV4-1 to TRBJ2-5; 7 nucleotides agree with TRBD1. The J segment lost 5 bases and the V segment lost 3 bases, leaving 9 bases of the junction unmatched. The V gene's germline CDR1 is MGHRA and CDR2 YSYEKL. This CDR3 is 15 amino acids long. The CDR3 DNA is TGCGCCAGCAGCCAGGAAAACAGGGGTTGGGAGACCCAGTACTTC. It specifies CASSQENRGWETQYF.

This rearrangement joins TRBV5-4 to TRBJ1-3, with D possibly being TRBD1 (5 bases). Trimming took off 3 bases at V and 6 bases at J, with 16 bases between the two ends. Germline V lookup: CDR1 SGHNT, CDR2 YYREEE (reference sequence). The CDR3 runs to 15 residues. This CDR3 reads CASSSTHGGINTIYF. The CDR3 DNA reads TGTGCCAGCAGCTCCACCCACGGGGGGATAAACACCATATATTTT. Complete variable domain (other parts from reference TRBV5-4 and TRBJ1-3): ETGVTQSPTHLIKTRGQQVTLRCSSQSGHNTVSWYQQALGQGPQFIFQYYREEENGRGNFPPRFSGLQFPNYSSELNVNALELDDSALYLCASSSTHGGINTIYFGEGSWLTVV.

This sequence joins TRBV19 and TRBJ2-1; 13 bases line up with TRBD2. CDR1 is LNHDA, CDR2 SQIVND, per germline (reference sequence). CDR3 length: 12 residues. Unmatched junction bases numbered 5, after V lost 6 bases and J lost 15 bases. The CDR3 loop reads CASSGLAGERFF. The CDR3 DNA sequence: TGTGCCAGTAGCGGACTAGCGGGAGAACGGTTCTTC.

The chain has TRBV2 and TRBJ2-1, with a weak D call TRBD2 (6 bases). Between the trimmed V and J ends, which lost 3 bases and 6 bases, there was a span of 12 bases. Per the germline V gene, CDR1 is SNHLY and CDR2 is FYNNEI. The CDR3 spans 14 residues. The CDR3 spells CASSDGGPFNEQFF. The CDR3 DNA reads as TGTGCCAGCAGTGACGGGGGACCGTTCAATGAGCAGTTCTTC.

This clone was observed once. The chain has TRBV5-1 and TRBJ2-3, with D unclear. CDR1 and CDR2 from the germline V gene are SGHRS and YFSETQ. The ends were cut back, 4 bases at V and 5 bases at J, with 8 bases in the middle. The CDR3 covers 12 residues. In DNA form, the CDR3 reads TGCGCCAGCAGCACTTCGAGAGATACGCAGTATTTT. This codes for CASSTSRDTQYF.

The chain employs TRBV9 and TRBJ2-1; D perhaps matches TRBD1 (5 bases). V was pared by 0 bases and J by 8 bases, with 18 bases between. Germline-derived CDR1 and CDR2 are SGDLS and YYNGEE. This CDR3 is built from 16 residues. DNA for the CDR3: TGTGCCAGCAGCGTAGCTATAAGCCAGGGTCAGGATGAGCAGTTCTTC. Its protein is CASSVAISQGQDEQFF.

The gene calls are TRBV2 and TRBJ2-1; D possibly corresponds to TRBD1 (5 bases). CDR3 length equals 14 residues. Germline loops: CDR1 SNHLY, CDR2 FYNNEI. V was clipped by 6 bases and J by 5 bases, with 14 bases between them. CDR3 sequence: CASSLTEIHNEQFF. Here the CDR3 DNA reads TGTGCCAGCAGCTTGACAGAAATACACAATGAGCAGTTCTTC. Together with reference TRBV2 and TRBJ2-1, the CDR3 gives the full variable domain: EPEVTQTPSHQVTQMGQEVILRCVPISNHLYFYWYRQILGQKVEFLVSFYNNEISEKSEIFDDQFSVERPDGSNFTLKIRSTKLEDSAMYFCASSLTEIHNEQFFGPGTRLTVL.

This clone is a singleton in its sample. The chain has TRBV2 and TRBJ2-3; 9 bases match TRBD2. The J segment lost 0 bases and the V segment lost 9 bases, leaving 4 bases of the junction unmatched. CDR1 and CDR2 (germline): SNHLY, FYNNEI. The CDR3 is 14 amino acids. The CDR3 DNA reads TGTGCCAGGACTAGCGGTTCTAGCACAGATACGCAGTATTTT. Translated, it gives CARTSGSSTDTQYF.

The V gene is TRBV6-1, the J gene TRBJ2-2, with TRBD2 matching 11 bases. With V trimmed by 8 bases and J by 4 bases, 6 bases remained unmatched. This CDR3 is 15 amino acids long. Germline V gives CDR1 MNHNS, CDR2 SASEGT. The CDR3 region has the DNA TGTGCCAGCGCCCCCGGGACTAGCGGCACCGGGGAGCTGTTTTTT. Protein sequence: CASAPGTSGTGELFF.

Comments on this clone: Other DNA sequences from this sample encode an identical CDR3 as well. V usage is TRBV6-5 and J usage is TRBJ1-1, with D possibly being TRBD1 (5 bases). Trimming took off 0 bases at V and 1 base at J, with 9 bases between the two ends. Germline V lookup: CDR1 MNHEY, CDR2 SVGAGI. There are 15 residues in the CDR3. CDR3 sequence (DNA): TGTGCCAGCAGTTACTCGAGGCAGGGGAACACTGAAGCTTTCTTT. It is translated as CASSYSRQGNTEAFF.

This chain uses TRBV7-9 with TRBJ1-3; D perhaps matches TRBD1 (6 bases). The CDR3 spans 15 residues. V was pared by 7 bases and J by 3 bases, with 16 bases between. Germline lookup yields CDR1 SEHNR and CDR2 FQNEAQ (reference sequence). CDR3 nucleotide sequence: TGTGCCAGCATTGCCAACAGGGCGGGTGGAAACACCATATATTTT. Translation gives CASIANRAGGNTIYF.

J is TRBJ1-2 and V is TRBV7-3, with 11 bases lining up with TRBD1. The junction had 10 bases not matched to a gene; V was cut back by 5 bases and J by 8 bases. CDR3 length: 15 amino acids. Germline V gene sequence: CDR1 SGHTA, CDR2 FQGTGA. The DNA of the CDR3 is TGTGCCAGCAGCGAAGGACAGGGGGCGCAGGAAGGCTACACCTTC. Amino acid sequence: CASSEGQGAQEGYTF. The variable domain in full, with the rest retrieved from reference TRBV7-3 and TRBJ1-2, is GAGVSQTPSNKVTEKGKYVELRCDPISGHTALYWYRQSLGQGPEFLIYFQGTGAADDSGLPNDRFFAVRPEGSVSTLKIQRTERGDSAVYLCASSEGQGAQEGYTFGSGTRLTVV.

The CDR3 nucleotides are TGCGCCAGCAGCCAACTACAGGGGGCAAGGGGAAACACCATATATTTT. It codes for CASSQLQGARGNTIYF. This chain joins TRBV4-1 and TRBJ1-3; 9 bases are shared with TRBD1. V lost 2 bases, J lost 4 bases, and 6 bases stayed unmatched. This CDR3 has 16 amino acids. CDR1 and CDR2 from the germline V gene are MGHRA and YSYEKL.

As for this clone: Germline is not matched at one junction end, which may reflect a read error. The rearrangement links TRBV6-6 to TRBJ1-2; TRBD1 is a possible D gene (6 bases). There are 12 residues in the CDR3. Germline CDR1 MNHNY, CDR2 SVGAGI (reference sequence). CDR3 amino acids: CASTLGEGERKF. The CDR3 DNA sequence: TGTGCCAGCACCCTAGGGGAGGGGGAAAGGAAATTC.

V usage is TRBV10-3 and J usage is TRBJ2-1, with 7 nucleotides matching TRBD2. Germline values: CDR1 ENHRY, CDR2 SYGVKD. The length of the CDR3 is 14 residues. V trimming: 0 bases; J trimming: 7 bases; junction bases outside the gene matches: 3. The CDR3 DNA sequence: TGTGCCATCAGTGAGTCGGGACTACTAAATGAGCAGTTCTTC. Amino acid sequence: CAISESGLLNEQFF.

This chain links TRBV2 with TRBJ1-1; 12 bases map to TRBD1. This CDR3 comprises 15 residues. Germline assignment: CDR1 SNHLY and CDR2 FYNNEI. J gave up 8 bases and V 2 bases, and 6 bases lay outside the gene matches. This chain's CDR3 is CASSERLGTGGEAFF. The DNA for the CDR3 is TGTGCCAGCAGTGAAAGGCTTGGGACAGGGGGCGAAGCTTTCTTT.

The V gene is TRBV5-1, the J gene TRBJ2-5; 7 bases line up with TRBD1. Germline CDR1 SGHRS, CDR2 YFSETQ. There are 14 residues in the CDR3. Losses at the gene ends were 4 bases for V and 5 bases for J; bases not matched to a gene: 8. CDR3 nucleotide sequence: TGCGCCAGCAGCATACGACAGGGCGGGGAGACCCAGTACTTC. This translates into CASSIRQGGETQYF.

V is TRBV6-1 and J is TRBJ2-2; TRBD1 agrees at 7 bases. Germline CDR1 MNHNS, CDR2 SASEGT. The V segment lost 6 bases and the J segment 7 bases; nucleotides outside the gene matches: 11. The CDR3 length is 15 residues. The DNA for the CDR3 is TGTGCCAGCAGCCAATCTACAGGGGTCGACGGGGAGCTGTTTTTT. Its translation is CASSQSTGVDGELFF.

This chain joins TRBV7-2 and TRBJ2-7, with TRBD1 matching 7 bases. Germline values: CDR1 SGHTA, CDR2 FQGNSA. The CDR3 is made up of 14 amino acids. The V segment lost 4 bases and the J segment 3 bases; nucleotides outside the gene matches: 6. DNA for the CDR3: TGTGCCAGCAGCTCGCCGGGACAGCACTACGAGCAGTACTTC. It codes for CASSSPGQHYEQYF. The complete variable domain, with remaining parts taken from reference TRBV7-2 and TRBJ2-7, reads GAGVSQSPSNKVTEKGKDVELRCDPISGHTALYWYRQSLGQGLEFLIYFQGNSAPDKSGLPSDRFSAERTGGSVSTLTIQRTQQEDSAVYLCASSSPGQHYEQYFGPGTRLTVT.

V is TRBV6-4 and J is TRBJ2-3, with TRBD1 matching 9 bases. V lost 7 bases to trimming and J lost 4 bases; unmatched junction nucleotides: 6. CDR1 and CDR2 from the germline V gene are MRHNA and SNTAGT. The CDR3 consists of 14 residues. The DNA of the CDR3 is TGTGCCAGCAAGATGGACAGGGGAGCAGATACGCAGTATTTT. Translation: CASKMDRGADTQYF.

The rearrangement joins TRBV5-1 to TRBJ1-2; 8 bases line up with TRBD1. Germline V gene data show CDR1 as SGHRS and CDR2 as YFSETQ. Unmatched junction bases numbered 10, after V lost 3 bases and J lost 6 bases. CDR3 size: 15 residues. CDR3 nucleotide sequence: TGCGCCAGCAGCTCTCGTAAGGACAGGGCCCATGGCTACACCTTC. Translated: CASSSRKDRAHGYTF.

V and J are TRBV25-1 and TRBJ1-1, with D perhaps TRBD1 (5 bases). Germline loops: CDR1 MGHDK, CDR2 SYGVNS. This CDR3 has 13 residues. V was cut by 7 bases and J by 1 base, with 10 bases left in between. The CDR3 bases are TGTGCCAGCATCGGAAGGGGGAACACTGAAGCTTTCTTT. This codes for CASIGRGNTEAFF.

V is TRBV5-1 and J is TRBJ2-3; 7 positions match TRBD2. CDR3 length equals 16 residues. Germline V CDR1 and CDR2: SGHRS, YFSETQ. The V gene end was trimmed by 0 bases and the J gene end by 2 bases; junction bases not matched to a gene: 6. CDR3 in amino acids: CASSLEALAATDTQYF. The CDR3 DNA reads TGCGCCAGCAGCTTGGAAGCGCTAGCGGCCACAGATACGCAGTATTTT.